Presented here are 6 T cell receptor beta chains from one specimen sequenced in a study of regulatory T cells in long-lasting Graves disease. Combining iRepertoire HTBI primers with Arm-PCR of CDR3 regions, the authors built TCR beta libraries. In TCRdb, the multiplex PCR reads were re-called with MiXCR into one record per CDR3 protein. The sample has approximately 470,000 distinct CDR3 sequences, 15% to 20% seen once. The time point: newly diagnosed GD, antithyroid drugs for less than 3 months. PBMC RNA served as the TCR library source. The same data also went into a second study, on T cells in Graves' hyperthyroidism and ophthalmopathy.

Sequenced material: peripheral blood mononuclear cells (PBMCs), taken at new diagnosis, from a patient treated with antithyroid drugs. Source of these receptors: a man between 40 and 49 years old with Graves disease.

This clonotype was counted many times. The chain carries TRBV30 and TRBJ1-2; the match to TRBD1 covers 7 bases. V lost 4 bases and J lost 1; bases outside the gene matches: 3. The CDR3 loop spans 13 amino acids. The V gene's germline CDR1 is GTSNPN and CDR2 SVGIG (reference sequence). The CDR3 sequence: CAWKTGSNYGYTF. The CDR3 coding sequence is TGTGCCTGGAAGACAGGGAGTAACTATGGCTACACCTTC.

V usage is TRBV15 and J usage is TRBJ1-6; the match to TRBD1 covers 9 bases. The CDR3 loop spans 18 amino acids. After removal of 2 bases from V and 3 bases from J, the junction contained 8 bases not matched to a gene. In germline, CDR1 is LNHNV, CDR2 YYDKDF (reference sequence). The CDR3 loop reads CATSRRTGALNYNSPLHF. CDR3 DNA sequence: TGTGCCACCAGCAGACGGACAGGGGCTCTGAACTATAATTCACCCCTCCACTTT. Full variable domain (rest looked up from reference TRBV15 and TRBJ1-6): DAMVIQNPRYQVTQFGKPVTLSCSQTLNHNVMYWYQQKSSQAPKLLFHYYDKDFNNEADTPDNFQSRRPNTSFCFLDIRSPGLGDTAMYLCATSRRTGALNYNSPLHFGNGTRLTVT.

This clonotype was seen a handful of times. The chain recombines TRBV20-1 with TRBJ1-3, with 8 bases matching TRBD1. From germline, CDR1 is DFQATT and CDR2 SNEGSKA (reference sequence). This CDR3 region has 13 residues. J lost 1 base, V lost 7 bases, and 3 bases had no gene match. The CDR3 DNA reads TGCAGTGTCCGGACAGGGTCTGGAAACACCATATATTTT. Translating gives CSVRTGSGNTIYF.

The table lists this clonotype with many counts. The rearrangement joins TRBV6-2 or TRBV6-3 to TRBJ2-7, with 7 bases fitting TRBD1. The V gene's germline CDR1 is MNHEY and CDR2 SVGEGT. After removal of 4 bases from V and 5 bases from J, the junction contained 14 bases not matched to a gene. CDR3 length: 16 amino acids. The chain's CDR3 is CASSSSSDREGDEQYF. Written as DNA, the CDR3 is TGTGCCAGCAGTTCTTCCTCCGACAGGGAAGGCGACGAGCAGTACTTC.

This clonotype was picked up a small number of times. The gene calls are TRBV11-2 and TRBJ1-5; D is perhaps TRBD1 (6 bases). The CDR3 loop spans 13 amino acids. The V and J ends lost 4 bases and 4 bases respectively, with 8 bases between them. In germline, CDR1 is SGHAT, CDR2 FQNNGV. In DNA, the CDR3 is TGTGCCAGCAGCTCGGGACAAAATCAGCCCCAGCATTTT. It is translated as CASSSGQNQPQHF.

This clonotype occurred many times. The chain carries TRBV6-1 and TRBJ2-7; the match to TRBD2 covers 14 bases. Germline-derived CDR1 and CDR2 are MNHNS and SASEGT. This CDR3 contains 17 residues. Germline trimming cut 4 bases from V and 4 bases from J; bases unmatched to any gene: 9. The CDR3 region is CASSAAPGLAGVYEQYF. Here the CDR3 DNA reads TGTGCCAGCAGTGCCGCACCGGGACTAGCGGGAGTGTACGAGCAGTACTTC.